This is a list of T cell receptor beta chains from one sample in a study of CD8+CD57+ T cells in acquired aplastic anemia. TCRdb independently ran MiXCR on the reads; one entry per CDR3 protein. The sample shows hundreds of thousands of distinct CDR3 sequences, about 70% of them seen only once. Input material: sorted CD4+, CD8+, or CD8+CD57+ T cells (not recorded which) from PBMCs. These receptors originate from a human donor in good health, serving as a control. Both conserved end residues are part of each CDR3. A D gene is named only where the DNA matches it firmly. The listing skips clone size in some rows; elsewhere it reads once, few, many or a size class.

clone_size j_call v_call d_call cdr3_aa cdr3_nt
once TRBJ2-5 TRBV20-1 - CSARSGGTDNF TGCAGTGCCCGTTCGGGCGGGACAGATAACTTC
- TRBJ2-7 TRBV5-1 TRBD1 CASSKIRDSTEQYF TGCGCCAGCAGCAAAATCCGGGACAGTACCGAGCAGTACTTC
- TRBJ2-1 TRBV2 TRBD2 CATRSSGNYNEQFF TGTGCCACCCGTTCTAGCGGAAACTACAATGAGCAGTTCTTC
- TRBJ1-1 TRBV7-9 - CASSHNDPAREAFF TGTGCCAGCAGCCACAACGACCCTGCCCGAGAAGCTTTCTTT
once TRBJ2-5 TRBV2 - CASSETAQETQYF TGTGCCAGCAGCGAGACAGCTCAAGAGACCCAGTACTTC
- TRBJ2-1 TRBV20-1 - CSAMTETYEEQFF TGCAGTGCTATGACAGAGACTTACGAGGAGCAGTTCTTC
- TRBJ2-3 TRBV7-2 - CASSLEGGVADTQYF TGCGCCAGCAGCTTAGAGGGGGGGGTCGCAGATACGCAGTATTTT
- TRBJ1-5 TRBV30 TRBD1 CAWARQGRVGQPQHF TGTGCCTGGGCCCGACAGGGACGGGTAGGACAGCCCCAGCATTTT
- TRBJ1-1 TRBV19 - CASSKTAWDTEAFF TGTGCCAGTAGTAAGACAGCTTGGGACACTGAAGCCTTCTTT
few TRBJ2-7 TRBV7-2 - CASSEARLYKQYF TGTGCCAGCAGTGAAGCAAGGCTATACAAGCAGTACTTC
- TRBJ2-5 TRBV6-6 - CASSDRFLYQETQYF TGTGCCAGCAGTGACAGGTTTTTGTACCAAGAGACCCAGTACTTC
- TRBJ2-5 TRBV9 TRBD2 CASSWILAGDLGETQYF TGTGCCAGCAGCTGGATTTTAGCGGGGGACTTGGGAGAGACCCAGTACTTC
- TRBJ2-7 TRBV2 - CASSVWASPGTDTQYF TGTGCCAGCAGTGTATGGGCCAGCCCAGGCACAGATACGCAGTATTTC
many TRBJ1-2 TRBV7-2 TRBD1 CASSEGTGPNYGYTF TGTGCCAGCAGCGAAGGGACAGGGCCTAACTATGGCTACACCTTC
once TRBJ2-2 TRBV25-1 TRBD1 CASSRDRAINTGELYF TGTGCCAGCAGCCGGGACAGGGCCATTAACACCGGGGAGCTGTACTTT
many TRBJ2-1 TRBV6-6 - CASSAADQRAYNEQFF TGTGCCAGCAGTGCTGCTGACCAGCGGGCCTACAATGAGCAGTTCTTC
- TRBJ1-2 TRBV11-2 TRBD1 CASSTQGANGYTF TGTGCCAGCAGCACGCAGGGGGCGAATGGCTACACCTTC
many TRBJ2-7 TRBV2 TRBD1 CASSVDRESRKQYF TGTGCCAGCAGCGTCGACAGGGAAAGTCGGAAGCAGTACTTC
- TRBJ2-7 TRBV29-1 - CGVDNGATSYEQYF TGCGGCGTTGATAACGGGGCCACCTCCTACGAGCAGTACTTC
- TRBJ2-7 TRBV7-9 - CASSSLPERQYFGF -
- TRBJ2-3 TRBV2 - CASRADTDTQYF TGTGCCAGCAGGGCTGACACAGATACGCAGTATTTT
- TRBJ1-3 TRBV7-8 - CASSLYTLSGNTIYF TGTGCCAGCAGCTTGTATACCCTCTCTGGAAACACCATATATTTT
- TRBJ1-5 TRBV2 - CASRVNSNQPQHF TGTGCCAGCAGAGTTAATAGCAATCAGCCCCAGCATTTT
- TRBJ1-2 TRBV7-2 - CASMIGRNNEDTF TGTGCCAGCATGATAGGTCGGAACAATGAAGACACCTTC
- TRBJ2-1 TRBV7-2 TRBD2 CASSFRLGRGGGNEQFF TGTGCCAGCAGCTTTCGTCTGGGGCGGGGGGGAGGCAATGAGCAGTTCTTC
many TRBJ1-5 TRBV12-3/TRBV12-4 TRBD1 CASSLGTGNQPQHF TGTGCCAGCAGTTTGGGGACAGGGAATCAGCCCCAGCATTTT
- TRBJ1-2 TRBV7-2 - CASSRSIRGGNVSTF TGTGCCAGCAGCCGGTCCATCCGGGGCGGTAACGTTTCCACCTTC
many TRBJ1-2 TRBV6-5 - CATTSWGGGYTF TGTGCCACCACCAGTTGGGGAGGAGGCTACACCTTC
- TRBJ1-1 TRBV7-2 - CASSLGYYMTAFF TGTGCCAGCAGCCTAGGATACTACATGACAGCTTTCTTT
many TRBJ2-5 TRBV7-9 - CASSLGRAETQYF TGTGCCAGCAGCTTAGGCAGGGCGGAGACCCAGTACTTC
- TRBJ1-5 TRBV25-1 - CASSETGYNQPQHF TGTGCCAGCAGTGAAACAGGGTACAATCAGCCCCAGCATTTT
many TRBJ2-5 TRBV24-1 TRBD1 CATSDLLTGGETQYF TGTGCCACCAGTGATTTGTTGACAGGGGGAGAGACCCAGTACTTC
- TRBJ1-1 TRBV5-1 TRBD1 CASRGRETGGPLNTEAFF TGTGCCAGCAGAGGGAGGGAGACAGGGGGGCCCTTGAACACTGAAGCTTTCTTT
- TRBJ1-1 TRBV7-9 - CASSVGSREAFF TGTGCCAGCAGCGTAGGCAGTCGTGAAGCTTTCTTT
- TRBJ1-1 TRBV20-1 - CSARGWDFDINTEAFF TGCAGTGCTAGAGGGTGGGATTTTGACATAAACACTGAAGCTTTCTTT
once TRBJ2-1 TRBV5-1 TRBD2 CASSGAGRGYNEQFF TGCGCCAGCAGCGGCGCCGGGAGGGGCTACAATGAGCAGTTCTTC
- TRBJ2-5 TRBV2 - CASRGTRGSNQHQHLGF TGTGCCAGCAGAGGAACCAGGGGAAGCAATCAGCACCAGCATCTTGGCTTC
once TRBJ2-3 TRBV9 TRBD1 CASSEVQGATDTQYF TGTGCCAGCAGCGAGGTACAGGGGGCGACAGATACGCAGTATTTT
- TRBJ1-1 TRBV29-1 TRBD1 CSVGQGNTEAFF TGCAGCGTGGGACAGGGGAACACTGAAGCTTTCTTT
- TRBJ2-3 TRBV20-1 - CSARDWRDTPQYF TGCAGTGCTAGAGACTGGAGGGATACGCCGCAGTATTTT
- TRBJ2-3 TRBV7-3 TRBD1 CASSLGDRDINEKQYF TGTGCCAGCAGCCTGGGGGACAGGGATATCAATGAGAAGCAGTATTTT
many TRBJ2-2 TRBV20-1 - CSARDYSLPAGELFF TGCAGTGCTAGAGATTATTCCCTCCCGGCTGGGGAGCTGTTTTTT
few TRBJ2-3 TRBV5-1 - CASTLADTQYF TGCGCCAGCACCCTGGCAGATACGCAGTATTTT
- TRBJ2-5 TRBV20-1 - CSARPGAETQYF TGCAGTGCTAGACCGGGGGCAGAGACCCAGTACTTC
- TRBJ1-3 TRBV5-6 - CASSAFPGLSGNTIYF TGTGCCAGCAGCGCATTTCCGGGCCTCTCTGGAAACACCATATATTTT